This T cell receptor (beta chain) was observed in a study of blood T cell repertoires in COVID-19. Study-level information: PBMCs, B-cell-depleted T cells, or T cells were the source of the cDNA or gDNA that made up the material.

Looked up from germline, CDR1 is LGHNA and CDR2 is YNFKEQ. CDR3 length equals 16 residues. V was clipped by 1 base and J by 0 bases, with 9 bases between them. Sequencing used immunoSEQ multiplex PCR; TCRdb keeps in-frame clones, though not all of them. The sample shows 200,000 or so clones, 80% to 90% of them seen only once. Sequenced sample: PBMCs or T cells enriched from blood (not recorded which). The chain recombines TRBV4-2 with TRBJ2-2, with D perhaps matching TRBD1 (7 bases). The receptor's source is a woman in her late teens or twenties in a cohort exposed to, infected with or recovered from COVID-19 (not recorded which). CDR3 sequence: CASSQGGTANTGELFF. CDR3 bases: TGTGCCAGCAGCCAAGGCGGGACAGCGAACACCGGGGAGCTGTTTTTT.